These T cell receptor beta chains were read from a single sample in a study of blood T cells in healthy people across ages. A single record per CDR3 protein comes from TCRdb applying MiXCR to the 5' RACE reads. Found here are roughly 1,100,000 distinct CDR3 sequences, around 25% of them singletons; the top ten hold about 0.8%. A further study also used this sample, focusing on T cells of mothers and their children.

The sample was blood. The receptors stem from a girl aged 2-15 years in good health. CDR3s leave out the opening cysteine and the closing phenylalanine or tryptophan. Expanded clones get a size class; other rows say once, few or many, or leave the size out.

clone size: few; V gene: TRBV12-5; J gene: TRBJ2-5; CDR3 protein: ASGLVETGTEEETQY
clone size: few; V gene: TRBV10-2; J gene: TRBJ2-3; CDR3 protein: ASSRLTTTDTQY
clone size: NA; V gene: TRBV14; J gene: TRBJ1-2; CDR3 protein: ASSPTGGSYGYT
clone size: NA; V gene: TRBV20-1; J gene: TRBJ2-5; CDR3 protein: SARDRDHGDLQETQY
clone size: NA; V gene: TRBV21-1; J gene: NA; CDR3 protein: ANSKEGLVTLDEQF
clone size: few; V gene: TRBV10-2; J gene: TRBJ2-1; CDR3 protein: ASMDSSYNEQF
clone size: NA; V gene: TRBV7-9; J gene: TRBJ2-1; CDR3 protein: ASSLFLANEQF
clone size: NA; V gene: TRBV18; J gene: TRBJ2-2; CDR3 protein: ASSPQDHPNTGELF
clone size: NA; V gene: TRBV20-1; J gene: NA; CDR3 protein: SARVDRGLIYEQY
clone size: NA; V gene: TRBV6-1; J gene: TRBJ1-5; CDR3 protein: ASSGERRGPQPQH
clone size: NA; V gene: TRBV7-2; J gene: TRBJ2-5; CDR3 protein: ASSFGSGRGGTQY
clone size: few; V gene: TRBV6-5; J gene: TRBJ2-3; CDR3 protein: ASQGFQKDTQY
clone size: few; V gene: TRBV11-1; J gene: NA; CDR3 protein: ASSEGGTRSSYEQY
clone size: many; V gene: TRBV2; J gene: TRBJ2-5; CDR3 protein: ASNIQSQETQY
clone size: NA; V gene: TRBV14; J gene: TRBJ2-1; CDR3 protein: ASSYLAGGPNEQF
clone size: once; V gene: TRBV19; J gene: TRBJ1-4; CDR3 protein: ASSTSGVAEKLF
clone size: NA; V gene: TRBV5-6; J gene: TRBJ1-1; CDR3 protein: ASSLAGMTEAF
clone size: few; V gene: TRBV20-1; J gene: TRBJ2-5; CDR3 protein: SARPGGETQY
clone size: NA; V gene: TRBV7-9; J gene: TRBJ2-3; CDR3 protein: ASSRIAGAVTDTQY
clone size: NA; V gene: TRBV29-1; J gene: TRBJ2-7; CDR3 protein: SVVSGSPYEQY
clone size: few; V gene: TRBV20-1; J gene: NA; CDR3 protein: SANRLAGSYNEQF
clone size: NA; V gene: TRBV6-5; J gene: TRBJ2-5; CDR3 protein: ASSPRTGFQETQY
clone size: NA; V gene: TRBV5-1; J gene: TRBJ2-5; CDR3 protein: ASSLEYGGETQY
clone size: once; V gene: TRBV29-1; J gene: TRBJ2-5; CDR3 protein: SVDKTGGGETQY